The 21 T cell receptor beta chains presented below share a single source sample, sequenced in a study of T cell repertoires in cytomegalovirus infection (dated by TCRdb to about 2019). The treatment or condition label of this sample denotes: in vitro stimulation with specific CMV peptide epitopes to enrich CMV-specific T cells. Antigens for these TCRs are unknown. TCRdb lists the instrument as Illumina HiSeq 1500. Starting from the raw public reads, TCRdb applied fastp trimming at Q25, assembled clones with MiXCR and retained in-frame beta chains. Each entry merges the rows of one CDR3 protein and shows their most common DNA and genes. The sample table shows 550,000 to 850,000 distinct CDR3 sequences, and around 35% are seen once. About 20% of the sample goes to the ten largest clones. The material sequenced was cultured PBMCs, taken from culture after CMV antigen stimulation. Source of these receptors: a human donor in good health (CMV status not recorded). Some clones in this sample may be carry-over from other donors' samples.

This clonotype was counted a few times. The gene calls are TRBV6-1 and TRBJ2-2; TRBD2 matches 8 bases. Trimming took 3 bases from V and 6 from J; bases not matched to a gene: 3. The germline CDR1 and CDR2 sequences are MNHNS and SASEGT. The CDR3 runs 14 residues. CDR3 in DNA: TGTGCCAGCAGTGACCCCGGGGGGGCCGGGGAGCTGTTTTTT. Its protein is CASSDPGGAGELFF.

This chain links TRBV18 with TRBJ1-4; D not certain. This CDR3 is built from 16 residues. Trimming took 2 bases from V and 3 from J, leaving 13 bases between them. CDR1 KGHSH and CDR2 LQKENI come from the germline V gene. The CDR3 nucleotides are TGTGCCAGCTCACCATTTACGGGCATAGCTAATGAAAAACTGTTTTTT. Protein product: CASSPFTGIANEKLFF.

The chain joins TRBV27 to TRBJ2-5; possibly TRBD1 for D (5 bases). The CDR3 sequence is 14 residues long. Trimming removed 5 bases at V and 5 bases at J, with 15 bases between. Germline values: CDR1 MNHEY, CDR2 SMNVEV (reference sequence). DNA for the CDR3: TGTGCCAGCAGTCCTAGGGGAATCAGTGAGACCCAGTACTTC. Translated: CASSPRGISETQYF.

The rearrangement uses TRBV20-1 and TRBJ1-1; no definite D call. The CDR3 has 13 amino acids. The ends were cut back, 6 bases at V and 0 bases at J, with 11 bases in the middle. Germline loops: CDR1 DFQATT, CDR2 SNEGSKA (reference sequence). CDR3 region: CSAQGAVNTEAFF. CDR3 in DNA: TGCAGTGCCCAAGGTGCCGTGAACACTGAAGCTTTCTTT.

The J gene is TRBJ2-3, the V gene TRBV7-9, with TRBD1 matching 8 bases. Germline lookup yields CDR1 SEHNR and CDR2 FQNEAQ (reference sequence). The CDR3 length is 15 residues. V trimming: 2 bases; J trimming: 4 bases; junction bases outside the gene matches: 5. CDR3 sequence reads: CASSLPGQEADTQYF. Written as DNA, the CDR3 is TGTGCCAGCAGCTTACCGGGACAGGAGGCAGATACGCAGTATTTT.

The chain recombines TRBV6-6 with TRBJ2-7; 8 bases fit TRBD1. Unmatched junction bases numbered 7, after V lost 9 bases and J lost 3 bases. Germline CDR1 MNHNY, CDR2 SVGAGI (reference sequence). There are 13 residues in the CDR3. The chain's CDR3 is CASLRQGLYEQYF. The CDR3 DNA reads TGTGCCAGTCTAAGACAGGGGCTCTACGAGCAGTACTTC.

In DNA, the CDR3 is TGTGCCAGCAGCCCCCTAAAAGGGGATGAGCAGTTCTTC. It is translated as CASSPLKGDEQFF. The chain recombines TRBV5-6 with TRBJ2-1, with D possibly matching TRBD1 (5 bases). Trimming stripped 4 bases from V and 8 bases from J, with 13 bases between. Germline loops: CDR1 SGHDT, CDR2 YYEEEE. The CDR3 runs 13 residues.

The genes are TRBV2 and TRBJ2-7; unclear D gene. Germline lookup yields CDR1 SNHLY and CDR2 FYNNEI. The length of the CDR3 is 14 residues. V was clipped by 4 bases and J by 2 bases, with 12 bases between them. The CDR3 sequence: CASSVGRSTYEQYF. CDR3 coding DNA: TGTGCCAGCAGTGTTGGCAGGAGCACCTACGAGCAGTACTTC.

This chain links TRBV20-1 with TRBJ1-1, with D unresolved. Germline lookup yields CDR1 DFQATT and CDR2 SNEGSKA (reference sequence). V dropped 3 bases and J dropped 0 bases, with 5 bases sitting between them. The CDR3 has 12 residues. In nucleotides, the CDR3 is TGCAGTGCTAGCCCGATGAACACTGAAGCTTTCTTT. It specifies CSASPMNTEAFF.

The sample holds many counts of this clonotype. The gene calls are TRBV7-8 and TRBJ2-7; perhaps TRBD2 as D (6 bases). CDR1 and CDR2 (germline): SGHVS, FQNEAQ. CDR3 length: 15 amino acids. The ends were cut back, 3 bases at V and 4 bases at J, with 16 bases in the middle. CDR3 residues: CASSFLEGSGYEQYF. DNA for the CDR3: TGTGCCAGCAGCTTTTTGGAGGGCTCGGGATACGAGCAGTACTTC.

This clonotype was seen a few times. V and J are TRBV5-5 and TRBJ1-1, with D tentatively TRBD1 (6 bases). CDR1 and CDR2 (germline): SGHKS, YYEKEE (reference sequence). The CDR3 consists of 13 residues. Trimming left V 5 bases short and J 9 bases short, with 17 bases between. CDR3 bases: TGTGCCAGCAGACGCAATTCAGGGGTACAAGCTTTCTTT. Translated: CASRRNSGVQAFF.

The chain uses TRBV6-1 and TRBJ2-5; 12 bases are shared with TRBD2. Germline V gives CDR1 MNHNS, CDR2 SASEGT. The CDR3 contains 14 residues. V lost 5 bases to trimming and J lost 7 bases; unmatched junction nucleotides: 5. This chain's CDR3 is CASSSLAGGATQYF. The CDR3 region has the DNA TGTGCCAGCAGTTCTCTAGCGGGGGGGGCGACCCAGTACTTC.

The chain couples TRBV12-3 or TRBV12-4 to TRBJ2-3, with D tentatively TRBD2 (6 bases). V shed 1 base and J shed 6 bases, with 14 bases lying between them. The CDR3 has 15 residues. CDR3 DNA sequence: TGTGCCAGCAGTTTAGTATCACTAGCTGTGGATACGCAGTATTTT. Its protein product is CASSLVSLAVDTQYF.

This sequence joins TRBV20-1 and TRBJ2-7; 8 bases are shared with TRBD1. The CDR3 is made up of 18 amino acids. With V trimmed by 0 bases and J by 4 bases, 17 bases remained unmatched. Germline CDR1 and CDR2: DFQATT and SNEGSKA (reference sequence). The CDR3 sequence is CSARERPQAGTGRYEQYF. The DNA of the CDR3 is TGCAGTGCTAGAGAGAGACCGCAAGCCGGGACAGGAAGATACGAGCAGTACTTC.

The chain employs TRBV10-3 and TRBJ2-7; tentatively, D is TRBD1 (6 bases). V lost 6 bases, J lost 5 bases, and 11 bases lay in between. Germline V gene lookup returns CDR1 ENHRY and CDR2 SYGVKD. The CDR3 runs to 12 residues. The CDR3 nucleotides are TGTGCCATCAGATCCACAGGGAACGAGCAGTACTTC. Amino acid sequence: CAIRSTGNEQYF.

The chain employs TRBV7-9 and TRBJ2-5; 7 bases fit TRBD2. The V gene end was trimmed by 5 bases and the J gene end by 4 bases; junction bases not matched to a gene: 10. The CDR3 sequence is 15 residues long. Per germline, CDR1 SEHNR and CDR2 FQNEAQ (reference sequence). In DNA, the CDR3 is TGTGCCAGCAGCCTCGCCTGGGGAGGGTCAGAGACCCAGTACTTC. Translation: CASSLAWGGSETQYF.

The chain links TRBV20-1 to TRBJ1-5; no clear D. Per germline, CDR1 DFQATT and CDR2 SNEGSKA (reference sequence). Trimming left V 0 bases short and J 0 bases short, with 9 bases between. The CDR3 totals 15 residues. CDR3 coding DNA: TGCAGTGCTAGAGACTCGGCCTATAGCAATCAGCCCCAGCATTTT. It specifies CSARDSAYSNQPQHF.

The chain employs TRBV24-1 and TRBJ1-6, with D unresolved. The CDR3 spans 17 residues. V lost 4 bases and J 0 bases, leaving 12 bases between the germline ends. CDR1 is KGHDR and CDR2 is SFDVKD in the germline V gene. CDR3 coding DNA: TGTGCCACCAGTGAACGGACGGAGAGCTCCTATAATTCACCCCTCCACTTT. Its protein is CATSERTESSYNSPLHF.

The chain is built from TRBV4-1 and TRBJ2-3; D gene unclear. The CDR3 contains 13 residues. Trimming removed 3 bases from V and 6 bases from J, with 10 bases in between. The germline V gene has CDR1 MGHRA and CDR2 YSYEKL. The CDR3: CASSHYFGDTQYF. In DNA, the CDR3 is TGCGCCAGCAGCCATTATTTCGGGGATACGCAGTATTTT.

V is TRBV6-8 and J is TRBJ1-5, with no clear D. Germline V lookup: CDR1 MNHGY, CDR2 SAAAGT. The CDR3 covers 13 residues. V lost 5 bases to trimming and J lost 5 bases, with 10 bases between them. CDR3 sequence reads: CASSPLADQPQHF. CDR3 DNA: TGTGCCAGCAGTCCTCTAGCGGATCAGCCCCAGCATTTT.

The gene calls are TRBV5-1 and TRBJ1-2; possible D gene TRBD1, 5 bases. CDR1 and CDR2 from the germline V gene are SGHRS and YFSETQ. The V and J ends lost 0 bases and 5 bases respectively, with 26 bases between them. The CDR3 has 19 amino acids. The CDR3 region has the DNA TGCGCCAGCAGCTTGGACACGCCGGGAAGGGACCGAAATGGGTATGGCTACACCTTC. Protein: CASSLDTPGRDRNGYGYTF.